Below, 25 T cell receptor beta chains from the same sample are listed, as sequenced in a study of cytomegalovirus exposure and HLA in healthy donors. In the PCR, 60 Vbeta and 13 Jbeta primers were used. The assay was immunoSEQ multiplex PCR, and TCRdb's table has in-frame clones only and misses some. Of 180,000 or so clones in the sample, 9.5% were seen once. The specimen sequenced was PBMCs. Source of these receptors: a woman aged 25 to 39 in good health and CMV-seropositive.

The chain employs TRBV4-1 and TRBJ2-7; 8 bases map to TRBD1. Per germline, CDR1 MGHRA and CDR2 YSYEKL. Losses at the gene ends were 1 base for V and 3 bases for J; bases not matched to a gene: 5. The length of the CDR3 is 15 residues. In DNA form, the CDR3 reads TGCGCCAGCAGCCAAGTCGGTGGACAGGGCTACGAGCAGTACTTC. Translation: CASSQVGGQGYEQYF.

This rearrangement joins TRBV19 to TRBJ1-2; 9 bases are shared with TRBD1. With V trimmed by 6 bases and J by 0 bases, 5 bases remained unmatched. The CDR3 has 15 amino acids. Germline V CDR1 and CDR2: LNHDA, SQIVND (reference sequence). CDR3 DNA: TGTGCCAGTAGGGGACAGGGAGCTTCTAACTATGGCTACACCTTC. Its translation: CASRGQGASNYGYTF.

This clone was seen more than once but under ten times. This chain links TRBV10-3 with TRBJ2-3, with 8 positions matching TRBD2. The J segment lost 0 bases and the V segment lost 8 bases, leaving 10 bases of the junction unmatched. Germline values: CDR1 ENHRY, CDR2 SYGVKD. The CDR3 spans 16 residues. The CDR3 reads CAISQIASGSTDTQYF. The CDR3 DNA reads TGTGCCATCTCCCAGATCGCTAGCGGGAGCACAGATACGCAGTATTTT.

This clone appeared a few times. The V and J genes are TRBV7-2 and TRBJ2-6; the D gene is possibly TRBD2 (7 bases). Germline V gene sequence: CDR1 SGHTA, CDR2 FQGNSA. This CDR3 has 17 residues. The V end lost 6 bases, the J end lost 2 bases, and 17 bases lay between the germline ends. The CDR3 loop is CASRFSRGGAGANVLTF. Here the CDR3 DNA reads TGTGCCAGCAGATTTAGCAGGGGAGGGGCTGGGGCCAACGTCCTGACTTTC.

This clone was detected a few times. This chain connects TRBV4-1 to TRBJ1-4, with 7 bases identical to TRBD1. V lost 3 bases and J lost 0; bases outside the gene matches: 1. The CDR3 contains 15 residues. The germline V gene has CDR1 MGHRA and CDR2 YSYEKL. This CDR3 reads CASSQGTATNEKLFF. CDR3 coding DNA: TGCGCCAGCAGCCAGGGGACAGCAACTAATGAAAAACTGTTTTTT.

The V gene is TRBV6-4, the J gene TRBJ2-7; weak D call: TRBD2 (6 bases). Germline CDR1 MRHNA, CDR2 SNTAGT. Trimming removed 4 bases at V and 8 bases at J, with 15 bases between. This CDR3 spans 13 amino acids. The CDR3 nucleotides read TGTGCCAGCAGTGTGGGAGCTAGCGAGAAGCAGTACTTC. It codes for CASSVGASEKQYF.

The chain joins TRBV11-2 to TRBJ1-1; 8 nucleotides agree with TRBD1. There are 15 residues in the CDR3. In germline, CDR1 is SGHAT, CDR2 FQNNGV. After removal of 0 bases from V and 4 bases from J, the junction contained 4 bases not matched to a gene. CDR3 region: CASSLELGQVTEAFF. CDR3 coding DNA: TGTGCCAGCAGCTTAGAGTTGGGACAGGTCACTGAAGCTTTCTTT.

This clone was recorded at least ten times. The chain's CDR3 is CASSLSDGTGSYEQYF. DNA of the CDR3: TGTGCCAGCAGCTTATCTGACGGGACAGGGAGCTACGAGCAGTACTTC. This chain joins TRBV9 and TRBJ2-7; the match to TRBD1 covers 9 bases. In germline, CDR1 is SGDLS, CDR2 YYNGEE. This CDR3 is 16 amino acids long. Trimming cost V 4 bases and J 3 bases; bases outside gene matches: 11.

V and J are TRBV6-8 and TRBJ1-5; possibly TRBD1 for D (6 bases). V lost 9 bases and J 8 bases, leaving 20 bases between the germline ends. Germline CDR1 and CDR2: MNHGY and SAAAGT. The CDR3 sequence is 14 residues long. CDR3 protein: CARGKGDIGEPQHF. The CDR3 DNA reads as TGTGCCAGGGGTAAAGGGGACATAGGAGAGCCCCAGCATTTT.

This clone was recorded a few times. The chain has TRBV7-8 and TRBJ2-4, with D tentatively TRBD1 (6 bases). There are 17 residues in the CDR3. Germline loops: CDR1 SGHVS, CDR2 FQNEAQ. V lost 1 base and J 3 bases, leaving 16 bases between the germline ends. For the CDR3, the DNA is TGTGCCAGCAGCTTAGGCGCTGGGGGCGTGGACAAAAACATTCAGTACTTC. This encodes CASSLGAGGVDKNIQYF.

In its sample, this clone was seen a few times. This sequence joins TRBV7-2 and TRBJ1-2, with a weak D call TRBD1 (6 bases). In germline, CDR1 is SGHTA, CDR2 FQGNSA. The V end lost 7 bases, the J end lost 5 bases, and 23 bases lay between the germline ends. The CDR3 covers 16 residues. Written as DNA, the CDR3 is TGTGCCAGCACCAAAGGGGGGGTTTCCTTTCCTTATGGCTACACCTTC. Translation gives CASTKGGVSFPYGYTF.

The V call is TRBV29-1, the J call TRBJ1-1; D unresolved. In germline, CDR1 is SQVTM, CDR2 ANQGSEA. The CDR3 runs to 14 residues. V shed 6 bases and J shed 0 bases, with 14 bases lying between them. CDR3: CSVNLGVMNTEAFF. CDR3 nucleotide sequence: TGCAGCGTCAATCTCGGGGTTATGAACACTGAAGCTTTCTTT. Drawing the rest from reference TRBV29-1 and TRBJ1-1, the complete variable domain is SAVISQKPSRDICQRGTSLTIQCQVDSQVTMMFWYRQQPGQSLTLIATANQGSEATYESGFVIDKFPISRPNLTFSTLTVSNMSPEDSSIYLCSVNLGVMNTEAFFGQGTRLTVV.

The sample holds a few counts of this clone. The genes are TRBV30 and TRBJ2-7; 12 nucleotides line up with TRBD2. Germline V CDR1 and CDR2: GTSNPN, SVGIG (reference sequence). Unmatched junction bases numbered 6, after V lost 4 bases and J lost 5 bases. This CDR3 is built from 14 residues. CDR3: CAWTLAGGTHEQYF. In DNA, the CDR3 is TGTGCCTGGACTCTAGCGGGAGGGACCCACGAGCAGTACTTC.

V gene TRBV7-2 combines with J gene TRBJ2-3; no clear D gene. V dropped 0 bases and J dropped 7 bases, with 11 bases sitting between them. Germline V lookup: CDR1 SGHTA, CDR2 FQGNSA. The CDR3 covers 14 residues. As DNA, the CDR3 is TGTGCCAGCAGCTTAGCACTGGGCGCCTATACGCAGTATTTT. This encodes CASSLALGAYTQYF.

This clone was found a few times. The chain is built from TRBV2 and TRBJ1-6, with D unclear. The CDR3 sequence is 14 residues long. Trimming took 10 bases from V and 0 from J, leaving 10 bases between them. Per the germline V gene, CDR1 is SNHLY and CDR2 is FYNNEI. The CDR3 here is CATAGSSYNSPLHF. The CDR3 coding sequence is TGTGCCACCGCGGGGAGCTCCTATAATTCACCCCTCCACTTT.

In this sample, this clone turned up a few times. This sequence joins TRBV28 and TRBJ1-1; tentatively, D is TRBD1 (6 bases). Germline-derived CDR1 and CDR2 are MDHEN and SYDVKM. The CDR3 loop spans 14 amino acids. V was shortened by 10 bases and J by 1 base, with 16 bases between the two germline ends. The CDR3: CATYLGAWNTEAFF. The CDR3 nucleotides are TGTGCCACCTACTTGGGGGCCTGGAACACTGAAGCTTTCTTT.

This clone was seen more than once but under ten times. This rearrangement joins TRBV28 to TRBJ2-1; D is perhaps TRBD1 (6 bases). Germline CDR1 MDHEN, CDR2 SYDVKM. Trimming stripped 4 bases from V and 3 bases from J, with 10 bases between. The CDR3 consists of 14 residues. The CDR3 nucleotides read TGTGCCAGCAGTTCCGGGACATTCTACAATGAGCAGTTCTTC. Its translation: CASSSGTFYNEQFF. Full variable domain (outside the CDR3, taken from reference TRBV28 and TRBJ2-1): DVKVTQSSRYLVKRTGEKVFLECVQDMDHENMFWYRQDPGLGLRLIYFSYDVKMKEKGDIPEGYSVSREKKERFSLILESASTNQTSMYLCASSSGTFYNEQFFGPGTRLTVL.

This clone was seen only a few times. The V gene is TRBV10-1, the J gene TRBJ2-7; maybe TRBD1 (6 bases). This CDR3 has 13 amino acids. Germline V gives CDR1 WNHNN, CDR2 SYGVQD (reference sequence). V lost 6 bases to trimming and J lost 6 bases, with 15 bases between them. The CDR3 reads CASSGTLLGEQYF. DNA for the CDR3: TGCGCCAGCAGCGGGACACTGCTAGGCGAGCAGTACTTC.

This clone was seen more than once but under ten times. The chain couples TRBV5-6 to TRBJ2-3; 13 bases map to TRBD2. This CDR3 is built from 18 residues. The trim removed 3 bases at V and 2 bases at J, leaving 9 bases unmatched. Germline V gene data show CDR1 as SGHDT and CDR2 as YYEEEE. The CDR3 loop is CASSSTSGRGTFTDTQYF. In DNA, the CDR3 is TGTGCCAGCAGCTCTACTAGCGGGAGGGGGACCTTCACAGATACGCAGTATTTT.

The chain employs TRBV5-5 and TRBJ2-2; TRBD2 matches at 9 bases. The CDR3 is made up of 16 amino acids. CDR1 is SGHKS and CDR2 is YYEKEE in the germline V gene (reference sequence). Unmatched junction bases numbered 5, after V lost 4 bases and J lost 1 base. This CDR3 reads CASSRGLALNTGELFF. CDR3 coding DNA: TGTGCCAGCAGCCGCGGACTAGCGTTGAACACCGGGGAGCTGTTTTTT.

This clone occurred a few times. The chain combines TRBV9 with TRBJ2-7, with 9 bases lining up with TRBD2. CDR3 length equals 15 residues. J was trimmed by 2 bases and V by 0 bases; bases with no gene match: 3. Germline V CDR1 and CDR2: SGDLS, YYNGEE. The CDR3 DNA is TGTGCCAGCAGCGTAGCGGCTAGCGGGGCCTACGAGCAGTACTTC. It codes for CASSVAASGAYEQYF.

The count of this clone is one. This chain connects TRBV6-5 to TRBJ2-5; 8 bases align to TRBD1. With the DNA end fitting TRBJ2-7 better, the J assignment may be wrong. From germline, CDR1 is MNHEY and CDR2 SVGAGI. This CDR3 comprises 15 residues. CDR3 amino acids: CASSLSGGPTYEQYF. The CDR3 DNA reads TGTGCCAGCAGTCTATCAGGGGGCCCAACCTACGAGCAGTACTTC.

The rearrangement joins TRBV7-8 to TRBJ2-3; no reliable D call. The CDR3 length is 15 residues. In germline, CDR1 is SGHVS, CDR2 FQNEAQ. Trimming took 5 bases from V and 6 from J, leaving 18 bases between them. DNA for the CDR3: TGTGCCAGCAGCCGAGAAGCCTGGCTGCGGGATACGCAGTATTTT. Amino acid sequence: CASSREAWLRDTQYF. Full variable domain (outside the CDR3, taken from reference TRBV7-8 and TRBJ2-3): GAGVSQSPRYKVAKRGQDVALRCDPISGHVSLFWYQQALGQGPEFLTYFQNEAQLDKSGLPSDRFFAERPEGSVSTLKIQRTQQEDSAVYLCASSREAWLRDTQYFGPGTRLTVL.

This clone has a handful of counts. This chain joins TRBV12-5 and TRBJ1-4; D remains ambiguous. V gave up 5 bases and J gave up 6 bases, with 10 bases separating them. The CDR3 length is 13 residues. Germline V gene sequence: CDR1 LGHNT, CDR2 FRNRAP. The CDR3 protein is CASGTSLDEKLFF. The CDR3 DNA sequence: TGTGCTAGTGGTACCTCCCTAGATGAAAAACTGTTTTTT. Full variable domain (remainder filled in from reference TRBV12-5 and TRBJ1-4): DARVTQTPRHKVTEMGQEVTMRCQPILGHNTVFWYRQTMMQGLELLAYFRNRAPLDDSGMPKDRFSAEMPDATLATLKIQPSEPRDSAVYFCASGTSLDEKLFFGSGTQLSVL.

This clone came up a few times. This rearrangement joins TRBV5-1 to TRBJ2-7, with TRBD1 matching over 8 bases. The length of the CDR3 is 15 residues. Trimming cost V 8 bases and J 1 base; bases outside gene matches: 11. Germline V gives CDR1 SGHRS, CDR2 YFSETQ. CDR3 protein: CARSTGVQWSYEQYF. CDR3 nucleotides: TGCGCCAGGTCGACAGGGGTCCAGTGGTCCTACGAGCAGTACTTC.